A selection of T cell receptor beta chains follows, all from one sample in a study of OX40 agonist ivuxolimab in advanced cancers. Measured with immunoSEQ multiplex PCR; TCRdb has only the in-frame clones, and not every one. The sample includes tens of thousands of clones, 88% seen only once; the top ten take more than 0.45%. The sample here was CD4+ or CD8+ T cells sorted from blood, taken in a trial of the OX40 agonist ivuxolimab. The receptors here all came from an adult with an advanced solid tumor such as melanoma, head and neck, liver or kidney cancer. Both conserved end residues are trimmed from each CDR3. Fields, in order: CDR3 length, V gene, clone size, CDR3 protein. Clone sizes are given selectively: once, few, many, or a class where the clone is expanded.

>14|TRBV18|once
ASSPRAGVRTDTQY
>12|TRBV5-4|.
ASRGSGPDLGYT
>14|TRBV18|.
ASSPPPSGGLLRPF
>13|TRBV7-2|.
ASSLLSPRGVEQY
>13|TRBV5-1|.
ASSLGQGSSYEQY
>13|TRBV6-6|.
ASTPAGGLGDEQF
>16|TRBV5-5|.
ASSLEISGGLNTGELF
>11|TRBV5-1|medium-sized
ASRPPLNTEAF
>13|TRBV28|.
ASERSTGRWSVLY
>12|TRBV2|.
ASARTGTGLGYT
>13|TRBV5-6|.
ASSYDRGSGNTIY
>15|TRBV25-1|.
ASVRGGQGPQNTEAF
>13|TRBV7-2|.
ASSLDSGRDEKLF
>10|TRBV5-6|.
ASSAGTYEQY
>12|TRBV2|.
ASTPRDRVNEQY